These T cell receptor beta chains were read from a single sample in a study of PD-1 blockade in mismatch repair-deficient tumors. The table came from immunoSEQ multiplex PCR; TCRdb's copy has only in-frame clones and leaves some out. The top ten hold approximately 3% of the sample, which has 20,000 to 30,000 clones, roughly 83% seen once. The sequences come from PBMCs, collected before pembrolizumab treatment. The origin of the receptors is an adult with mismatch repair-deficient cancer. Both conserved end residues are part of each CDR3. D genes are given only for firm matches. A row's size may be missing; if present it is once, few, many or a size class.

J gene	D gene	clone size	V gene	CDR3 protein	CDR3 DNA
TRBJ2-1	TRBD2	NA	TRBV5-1	CASSLGGSWREGTSYNEQFF	TGCGCCAGCAGCTTGGGAGGGTCGTGGCGGGAGGGAACCTCCTACAATGAGCAGTTCTTC
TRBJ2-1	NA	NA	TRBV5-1	CASSSGLGSGIYNEQFF	TGCGCCAGCAGCTCGGGATTAGGCAGCGGAATCTACAATGAGCAGTTCTTC
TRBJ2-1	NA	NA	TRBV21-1	CASSSGEQFF	TGTGCCAGCAGCAGCGGGGAGCAGTTCTTC
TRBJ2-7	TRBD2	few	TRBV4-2	CASSQGLAASYEQYF	TGTGCCAGCAGCCAAGGACTAGCGGCCTCCTACGAGCAGTACTTC
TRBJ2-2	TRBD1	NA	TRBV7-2	CASSPTGIAGELFF	TGTGCCAGCAGCCCGACAGGGATAGCCGGGGAGCTGTTTTTT
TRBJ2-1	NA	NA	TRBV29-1	CSAADGAEFF	TGCAGCGCCGCCGATGGGGCGGAGTTCTTC
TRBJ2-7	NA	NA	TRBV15	CATSRDTGRTYEQYF	TGTGCCACCAGCAGAGATACGGGAAGGACCTACGAGCAGTACTTC
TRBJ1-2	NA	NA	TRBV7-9	CASSQDGGYGYTF	TGTGCCAGCAGTCAAGACGGCGGCTATGGCTACACCTTC
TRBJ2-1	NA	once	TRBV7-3	CASSSAVTVYNEQFF	TGTGCCAGCAGCTCAGCGGTTACGGTTTACAATGAGCAGTTCTTC
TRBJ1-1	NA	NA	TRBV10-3	CAISQQGMNTEAFF	TGTGCCATCAGTCAGCAGGGCATGAACACTGAAGCTTTCTTT
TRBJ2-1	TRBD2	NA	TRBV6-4	CASSDQREATNEQFF	TGTGCCAGCAGTGACCAGCGGGAGGCCACTAATGAGCAGTTCTTC
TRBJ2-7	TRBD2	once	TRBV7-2	CASSLREGSYEQYF	TGTGCCAGCAGCTTACGGGAGGGTAGCTACGAGCAGTACTTC
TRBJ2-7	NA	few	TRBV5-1	CASSYQGGSSYEQYF	TGCGCCAGCAGCTATCAGGGGGGTAGCTCCTACGAGCAGTACTTC
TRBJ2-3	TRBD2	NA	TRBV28	CASSPRGSGRADTQYF	TGTGCCAGCAGTCCCCGCGGTAGCGGGAGGGCAGATACGCAGTATTTT
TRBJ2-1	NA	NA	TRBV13	CASSPSGGNYNEQFF	TGTGCCAGCAGCCCCTCAGGGGGGAACTACAATGAGCAGTTCTTC
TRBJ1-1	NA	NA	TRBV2	CASSEQGPLTDREAFF	TGTGCCAGCAGTGAGCAGGGGCCACTGACAGATCGTGAAGCTTTCTTT
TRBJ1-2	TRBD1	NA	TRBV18	CASSPGQGAVYGYTF	TGTGCCAGCTCACCTGGACAGGGGGCCGTCTATGGCTACACCTTC
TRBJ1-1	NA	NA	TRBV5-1	CASSLKDEVGYRDTEAFF	TGCGCCAGCAGCTTGAAGGATGAAGTTGGTTACAGGGACACTGAAGCTTTCTTT
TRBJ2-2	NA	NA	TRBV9	CASSVGRGPGELFF	TGTGCCAGCAGCGTAGGGAGAGGGCCCGGGGAGCTGTTTTTT
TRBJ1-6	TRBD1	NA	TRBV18	CASSPLDRGNSPLHF	TGTGCCAGCTCACCATTGGACAGGGGAAATTCACCCCTCCACTTT
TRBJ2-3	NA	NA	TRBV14	CASSQELITDTQYF	TGTGCCAGCAGCCAAGAACTTATCACAGATACGCAGTATTTT
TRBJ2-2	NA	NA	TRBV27	CASSSYTGELFF	TGTGCCAGCAGTTCCTACACCGGGGAGCTGTTTTTT
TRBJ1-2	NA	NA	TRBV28	CASSLRHLAYGYTF	TGTGCCAGCAGTTTAAGACATCTGGCGTATGGCTACACCTTC
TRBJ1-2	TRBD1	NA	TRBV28	CASSFRGTANYGYTF	TGTGCCAGCAGTTTTAGGGGGACAGCTAACTATGGCTACACCTTC
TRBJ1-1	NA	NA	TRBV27	CASSLMGSNTEAFF	TGTGCCAGCAGTTTAATGGGGAGTAACACTGAAGCTTTCTTT
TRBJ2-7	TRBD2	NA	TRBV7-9	CASSLKTSGRVGEQYF	TGTGCCAGCAGCCTCAAGACTAGCGGGAGAGTTGGCGAGCAGTACTTC
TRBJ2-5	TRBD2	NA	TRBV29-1	CSVGTSHAGETQYF	TGCAGCGTTGGGACTAGCCACGCAGGGGAGACCCAGTACTTC
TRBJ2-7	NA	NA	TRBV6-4	CASSDWGVQVYEQYF	TGTGCCAGCAGTGACTGGGGGGTTCAGGTCTACGAGCAGTACTTC
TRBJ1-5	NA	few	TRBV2	CASRRDNSNQPQHF	TGTGCCAGCCGCCGGGACAATAGCAATCAGCCCCAGCATTTT
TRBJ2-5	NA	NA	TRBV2	CASSKNRVVDQETQYF	TGTGCCAGCAGCAAAAACAGGGTTGTGGACCAAGAGACCCAGTACTTC
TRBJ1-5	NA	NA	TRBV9	CASSAEEGHFSNQPQHF	TGTGCCAGCAGCGCCGAGGAAGGTCACTTTAGCAATCAGCCCCAGCATTTT
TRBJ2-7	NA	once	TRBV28	CASSPTGTPYEQYF	TGTGCCAGCAGTCCAACCGGGACTCCCTACGAGCAGTACTTC
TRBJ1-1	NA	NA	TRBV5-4	CASSLGRGVGEYTEAFF	TGTGCCAGCAGCTTGGGTCGTGGGGTAGGGGAATACACTGAAGCTTTCTTT
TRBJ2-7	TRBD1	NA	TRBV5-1	CASSLGQGDEQYF	TGCGCCAGCAGCTTGGGACAGGGGGACGAGCAGTACTTC
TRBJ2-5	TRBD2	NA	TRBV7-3	CASSLSAGVETQYF	TGTGCCAGCAGCTTAAGTGCGGGGGTAGAGACCCAGTACTTC
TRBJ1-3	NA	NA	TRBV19	CASRLQGMGNTIYF	TGTGCCAGTAGACTTCAGGGGATGGGCAACACCATATATTTT
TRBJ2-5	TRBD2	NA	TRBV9	CASSVLAGGRETQYF	TGTGCCAGCAGCGTATTAGCGGGAGGCCGGGAGACCCAGTACTTC
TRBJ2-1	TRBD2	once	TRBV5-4	CASSTLAARSYNEQFF	TGTGCCAGCAGTACCCTAGCGGCACGCTCCTACAATGAGCAGTTCTTC
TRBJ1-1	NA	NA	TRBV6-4	CANGRGRAPTEAFF	TGTGCCAACGGGCGGGGCAGGGCCCCCACTGAAGCTTTCTTT
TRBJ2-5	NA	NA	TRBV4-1	CASSLGLPPRTQYF	TGCGCCAGCAGCTTGGGACTGCCTCCACGGACCCAGTACTTC
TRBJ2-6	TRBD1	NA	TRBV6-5	CASSYYRGTGANVLTF	TGTGCCAGCAGTTATTACAGGGGAACTGGGGCCAACGTCCTGACTTTC
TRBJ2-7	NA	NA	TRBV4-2	CASSQDEAYEQYF	TGTGCCAGCAGCCAAGATGAGGCCTACGAGCAGTACTTC
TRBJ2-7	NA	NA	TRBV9	CASSVGGGTYEQYF	TGTGCCAGCAGCGTAGGCGGCGGGACCTACGAGCAGTACTTC
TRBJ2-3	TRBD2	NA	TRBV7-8	CASSFPGLETDTQYF	TGTGCCAGCAGCTTTCCGGGACTAGAGACAGATACGCAGTATTTT
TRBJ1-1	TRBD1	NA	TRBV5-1	CASSSTGTVMNTEAFF	TGCGCCAGCAGCTCGACCGGGACAGTCATGAACACTGAAGCTTTCTTT
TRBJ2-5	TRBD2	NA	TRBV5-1	CASSLLAGSTETQYF	TGCGCCAGCAGCCTTTTAGCGGGATCCACGGAGACCCAGTACTTC
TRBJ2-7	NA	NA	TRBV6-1	CASSEGRLHSYEQYF	TGTGCCAGCAGTGAAGGGAGACTGCACTCCTACGAGCAGTACTTC
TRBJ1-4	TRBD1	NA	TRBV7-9	CASSLTTGGIEKLFF	TGTGCCAGCAGCTTGACGACAGGGGGCATTGAAAAACTGTTTTTT
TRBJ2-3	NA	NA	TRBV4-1	CASSPLGPQAEPPSTDTQYF	TGCGCCAGCAGCCCGTTGGGGCCCCAGGCAGAACCACCTAGCACAGATACGCAGTATTTT
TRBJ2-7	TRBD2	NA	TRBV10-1	CASTRTGTSSLLEQYF	TGCGCCAGCACCAGAACCGGGACTAGCTCGCTCTTGGAGCAGTACTTC
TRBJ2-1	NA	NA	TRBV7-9	CASSLGGGPEHEQFF	TGTGCCAGCAGCTTAGGGGGGGGCCCTGAGCATGAGCAGTTCTTC
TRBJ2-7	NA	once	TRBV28	CASSSFLGGASSSYEQYF	TGTGCCAGCAGTTCGTTTCTGGGAGGAGCCTCTTCGTCCTACGAGCAGTACTTC
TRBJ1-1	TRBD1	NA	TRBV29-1	CSVERDRGTEAFF	TGCAGCGTTGAAAGGGACAGGGGTACTGAAGCTTTCTTT
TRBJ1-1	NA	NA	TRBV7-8	CASSPQRQLEAFF	TGTGCCAGCAGCCCACAACGACAGCTTGAAGCTTTCTTT
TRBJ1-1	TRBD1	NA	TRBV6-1	CASSEGTDGTEAFF	TGTGCCAGCAGTGAGGGGACAGACGGGACTGAAGCTTTCTTT